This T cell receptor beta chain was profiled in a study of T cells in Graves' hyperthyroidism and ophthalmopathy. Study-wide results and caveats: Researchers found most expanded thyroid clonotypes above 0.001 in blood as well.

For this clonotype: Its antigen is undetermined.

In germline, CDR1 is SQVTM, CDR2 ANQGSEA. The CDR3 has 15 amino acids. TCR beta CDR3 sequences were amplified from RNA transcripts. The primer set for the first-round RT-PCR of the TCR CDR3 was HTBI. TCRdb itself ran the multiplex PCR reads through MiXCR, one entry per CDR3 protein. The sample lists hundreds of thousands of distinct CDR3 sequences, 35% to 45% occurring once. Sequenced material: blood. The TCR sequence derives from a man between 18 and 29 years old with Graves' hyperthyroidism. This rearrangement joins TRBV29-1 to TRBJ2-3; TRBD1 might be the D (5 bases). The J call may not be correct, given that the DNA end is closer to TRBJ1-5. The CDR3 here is CSVDLAGHATDTQHF. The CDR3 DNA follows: TGCAGCGTTGATCTAGCGGGGCACGCCACAGATACGCAGCATTTT.